What follows is one T cell receptor beta chain and its context. Its antigen is unidentified. The data were taken from a study of T cell repertoires in cytomegalovirus infection. MiXCR, run by TCRdb on the reads, gives a single entry per CDR3 protein. The data contain about a million distinct CDR3 sequences, roughly 31% of them singletons. CDR3 length equals 15 residues. Trimming shortened V by 0 bases and J by 2 bases, and 11 bases separated the two germline ends. Germline lookup yields CDR1 SGDLS and CDR2 YYNGEE. Whole-study findings and limits: In two of eight donors, the top clonotype was HLA-C-restricted CMV-specific.

The TCR sequence derives from a human donor in good health (CMV status not recorded). Some clones in this sample may be carry-over from other donors' samples. The gene calls are TRBV9 and TRBJ2-5; D is unclear. The sample was cultured CD8+ T cells from PBMCs, taken from culture after CMV antigen stimulation. CDR3 nucleotide sequence: TGTGCCAGCAGCGTAGTGGGTTCCCCACAAGAGACCCAGTACTTC. It specifies CASSVVGSPQETQYF.